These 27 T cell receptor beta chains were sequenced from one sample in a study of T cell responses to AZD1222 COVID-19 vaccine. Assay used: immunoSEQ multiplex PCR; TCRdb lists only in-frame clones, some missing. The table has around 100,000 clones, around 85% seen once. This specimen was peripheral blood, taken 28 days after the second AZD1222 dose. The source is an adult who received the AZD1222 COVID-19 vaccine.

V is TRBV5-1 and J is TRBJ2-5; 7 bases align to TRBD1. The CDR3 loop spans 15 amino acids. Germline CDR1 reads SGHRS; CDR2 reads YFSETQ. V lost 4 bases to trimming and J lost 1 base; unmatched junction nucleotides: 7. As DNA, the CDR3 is TGCGCCAGCAGCCTACAGGGACAGTTCCAAGAGACCCAGTACTTC. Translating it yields CASSLQGQFQETQYF. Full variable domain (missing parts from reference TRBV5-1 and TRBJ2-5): KAGVTQTPRYLIKTRGQQVTLSCSPISGHRSVSWYQQTPGQGLQFLFEYFSETQRNKGNFPGRFSGRQFSNSRSEMNVSTLELGDSALYLCASSLQGQFQETQYFGPGTRLLVL.

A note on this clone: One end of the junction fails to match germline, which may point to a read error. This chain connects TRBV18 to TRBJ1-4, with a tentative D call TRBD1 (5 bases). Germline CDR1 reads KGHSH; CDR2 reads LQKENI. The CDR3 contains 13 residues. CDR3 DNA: TGTGCCAGCTCATCACCCGGGACGGAAAAACTGTTTTTT. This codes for CASSSPGTEKLFF.

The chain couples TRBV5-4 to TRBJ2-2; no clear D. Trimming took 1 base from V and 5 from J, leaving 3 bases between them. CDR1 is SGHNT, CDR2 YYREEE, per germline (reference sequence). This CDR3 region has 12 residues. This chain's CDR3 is CASSLITGELFF. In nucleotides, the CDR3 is TGTGCCAGCAGCTTGATTACCGGGGAGCTGTTTTTT.

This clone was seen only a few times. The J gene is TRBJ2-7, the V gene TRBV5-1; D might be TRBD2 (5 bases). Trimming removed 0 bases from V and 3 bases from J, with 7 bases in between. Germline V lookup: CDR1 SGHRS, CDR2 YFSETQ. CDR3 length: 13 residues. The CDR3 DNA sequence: TGCGCCAGCAGCTTGGGGGAGATCTACGAGCAGTACTTC. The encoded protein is CASSLGEIYEQYF. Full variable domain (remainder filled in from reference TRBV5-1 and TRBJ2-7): KAGVTQTPRYLIKTRGQQVTLSCSPISGHRSVSWYQQTPGQGLQFLFEYFSETQRNKGNFPGRFSGRQFSNSRSEMNVSTLELGDSALYLCASSLGEIYEQYFGPGTRLTVT.

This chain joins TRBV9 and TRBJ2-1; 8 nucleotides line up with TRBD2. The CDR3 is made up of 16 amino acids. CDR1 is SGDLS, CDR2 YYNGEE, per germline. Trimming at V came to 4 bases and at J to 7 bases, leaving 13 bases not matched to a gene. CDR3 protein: CASSPFSRGGHNEQFF. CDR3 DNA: TGTGCCAGCAGCCCATTCAGTCGGGGGGGTCATAATGAGCAGTTCTTC.

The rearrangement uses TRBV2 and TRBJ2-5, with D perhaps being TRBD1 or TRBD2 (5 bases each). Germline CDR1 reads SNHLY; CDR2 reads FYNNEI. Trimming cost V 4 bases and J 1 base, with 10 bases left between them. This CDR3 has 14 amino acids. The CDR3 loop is CASSVAGTQETQYF. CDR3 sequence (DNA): TGTGCCAGCAGTGTTGCAGGGACCCAAGAGACCCAGTACTTC.

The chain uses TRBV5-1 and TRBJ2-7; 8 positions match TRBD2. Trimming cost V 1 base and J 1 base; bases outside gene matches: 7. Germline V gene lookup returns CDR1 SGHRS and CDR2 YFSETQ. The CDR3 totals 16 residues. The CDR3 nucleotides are TGCGCCAGCAGCTTGATCGTCGGGGGGGCTTCCTACGAGCAGTACTTC. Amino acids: CASSLIVGGASYEQYF. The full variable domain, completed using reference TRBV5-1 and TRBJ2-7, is KAGVTQTPRYLIKTRGQQVTLSCSPISGHRSVSWYQQTPGQGLQFLFEYFSETQRNKGNFPGRFSGRQFSNSRSEMNVSTLELGDSALYLCASSLIVGGASYEQYFGPGTRLTVT.

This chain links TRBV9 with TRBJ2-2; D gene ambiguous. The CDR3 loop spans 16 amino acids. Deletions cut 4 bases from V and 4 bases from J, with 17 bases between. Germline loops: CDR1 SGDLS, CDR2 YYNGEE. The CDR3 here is CASSPLSATLTGELFF. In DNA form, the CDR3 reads TGTGCCAGCAGCCCACTTTCCGCGACTCTCACCGGGGAGCTGTTTTTT.

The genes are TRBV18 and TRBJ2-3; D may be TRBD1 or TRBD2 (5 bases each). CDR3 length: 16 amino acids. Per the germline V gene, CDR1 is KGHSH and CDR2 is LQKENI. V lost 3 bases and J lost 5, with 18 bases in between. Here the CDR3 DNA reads TGTGCCAGCTCACCTAACGCAGGGACCCGGGGAGATACGCAGTATTTT. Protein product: CASSPNAGTRGDTQYF.

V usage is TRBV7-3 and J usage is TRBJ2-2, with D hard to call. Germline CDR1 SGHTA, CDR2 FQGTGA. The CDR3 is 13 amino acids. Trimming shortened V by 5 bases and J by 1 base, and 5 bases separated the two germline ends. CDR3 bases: TGTGCCAGCAGCCGAATGAACACCGGGGAGCTGTTTTTT. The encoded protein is CASSRMNTGELFF.

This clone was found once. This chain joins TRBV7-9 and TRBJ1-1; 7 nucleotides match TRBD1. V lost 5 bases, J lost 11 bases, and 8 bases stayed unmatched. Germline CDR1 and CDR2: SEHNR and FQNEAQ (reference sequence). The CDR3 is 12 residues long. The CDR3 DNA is TGTGCCAGCAGCCACGACAGGGCACGGGCTTTCTTT. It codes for CASSHDRARAFF.

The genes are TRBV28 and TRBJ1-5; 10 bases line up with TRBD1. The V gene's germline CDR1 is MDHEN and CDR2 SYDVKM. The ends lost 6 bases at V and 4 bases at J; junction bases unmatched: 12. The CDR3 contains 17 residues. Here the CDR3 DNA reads TGTGCCAGCAGCCACCTGACAGGGGGCGTAGGTAATCAGCCCCAGCATTTT. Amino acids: CASSHLTGGVGNQPQHF. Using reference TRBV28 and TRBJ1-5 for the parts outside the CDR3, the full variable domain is DVKVTQSSRYLVKRTGEKVFLECVQDMDHENMFWYRQDPGLGLRLIYFSYDVKMKEKGDIPEGYSVSREKKERFSLILESASTNQTSMYLCASSHLTGGVGNQPQHFGDGTRLSIL.

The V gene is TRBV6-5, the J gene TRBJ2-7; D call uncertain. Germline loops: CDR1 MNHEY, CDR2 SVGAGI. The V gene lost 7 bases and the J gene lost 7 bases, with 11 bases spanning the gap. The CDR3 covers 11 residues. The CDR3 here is CASTPGWEQYF. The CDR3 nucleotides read TGTGCCAGCACCCCCGGTTGGGAGCAGTACTTC.

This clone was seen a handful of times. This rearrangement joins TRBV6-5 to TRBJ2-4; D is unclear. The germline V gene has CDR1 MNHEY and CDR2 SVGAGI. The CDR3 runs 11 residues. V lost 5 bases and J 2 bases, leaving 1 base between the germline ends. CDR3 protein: CASSTKNIQYF. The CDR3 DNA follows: TGTGCCAGCAGTACCAAAAACATTCAGTACTTC.

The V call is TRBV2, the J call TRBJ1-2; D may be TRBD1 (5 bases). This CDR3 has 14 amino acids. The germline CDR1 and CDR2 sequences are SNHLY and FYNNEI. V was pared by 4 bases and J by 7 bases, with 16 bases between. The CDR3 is CASSVRGDGGGYTF. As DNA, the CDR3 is TGTGCCAGCAGTGTCCGTGGGGACGGGGGTGGCTACACCTTC. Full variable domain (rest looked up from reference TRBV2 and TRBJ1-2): EPEVTQTPSHQVTQMGQEVILRCVPISNHLYFYWYRQILGQKVEFLVSFYNNEISEKSEIFDDQFSVERPDGSNFTLKIRSTKLEDSAMYFCASSVRGDGGGYTFGSGTRLTVV.

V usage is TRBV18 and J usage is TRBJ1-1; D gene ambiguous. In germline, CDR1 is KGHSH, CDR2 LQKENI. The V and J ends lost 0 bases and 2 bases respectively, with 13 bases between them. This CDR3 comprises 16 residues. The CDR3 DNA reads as TGTGCCAGCTCACCACCCCTCGGGCGGGAAAACACTGAAGCTTTCTTT. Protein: CASSPPLGRENTEAFF.

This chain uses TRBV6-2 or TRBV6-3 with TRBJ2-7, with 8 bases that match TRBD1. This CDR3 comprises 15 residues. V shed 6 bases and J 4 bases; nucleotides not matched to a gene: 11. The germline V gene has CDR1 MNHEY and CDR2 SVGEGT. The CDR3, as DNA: TGTGCCAGCAGCTTCGGGACAGGAGGTTGGTACGAGCAGTACTTC. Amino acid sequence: CASSFGTGGWYEQYF.

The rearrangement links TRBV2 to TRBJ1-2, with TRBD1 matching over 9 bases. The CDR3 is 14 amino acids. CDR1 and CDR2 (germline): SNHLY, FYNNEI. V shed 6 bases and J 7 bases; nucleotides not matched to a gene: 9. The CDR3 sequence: CASRKTGGAGGYTF. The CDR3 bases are TGTGCCAGCAGGAAAACAGGGGGCGCGGGTGGCTACACCTTC.

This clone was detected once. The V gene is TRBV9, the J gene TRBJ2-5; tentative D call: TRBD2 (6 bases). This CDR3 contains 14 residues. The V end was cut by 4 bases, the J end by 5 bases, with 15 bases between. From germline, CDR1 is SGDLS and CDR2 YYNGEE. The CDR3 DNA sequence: TGTGCCAGCAGCCCCGGACTAACCTTGGAGACCCAGTACTTC. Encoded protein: CASSPGLTLETQYF.

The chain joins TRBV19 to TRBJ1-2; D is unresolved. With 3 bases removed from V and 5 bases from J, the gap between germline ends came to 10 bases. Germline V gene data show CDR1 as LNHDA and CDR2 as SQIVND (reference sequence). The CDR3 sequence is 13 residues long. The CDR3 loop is CASSMSLGYGYTF. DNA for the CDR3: TGTGCCAGTAGTATGTCACTGGGGTATGGCTACACCTTC.

The CDR3 loop is CASRPSGRLWNEQFF. CDR3 in DNA: TGTGCCAGCAGGCCTAGCGGGAGATTGTGGAATGAGCAGTTCTTC. The chain has TRBV6-2 or TRBV6-3 and TRBJ2-1; 10 bases are a match to TRBD2. Germline CDR1 is MNHEY and CDR2 is SVGEGT. J was trimmed by 7 bases and V by 6 bases; bases with no gene match: 9. The CDR3 runs to 15 residues.

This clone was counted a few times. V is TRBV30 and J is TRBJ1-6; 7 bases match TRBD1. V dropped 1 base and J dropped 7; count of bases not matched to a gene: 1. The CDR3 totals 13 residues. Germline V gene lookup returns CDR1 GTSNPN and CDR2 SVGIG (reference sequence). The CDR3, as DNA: TGTGCCTGGAGTGAACAGGGGAATTCACCCCTCCACTTT. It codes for CAWSEQGNSPLHF.

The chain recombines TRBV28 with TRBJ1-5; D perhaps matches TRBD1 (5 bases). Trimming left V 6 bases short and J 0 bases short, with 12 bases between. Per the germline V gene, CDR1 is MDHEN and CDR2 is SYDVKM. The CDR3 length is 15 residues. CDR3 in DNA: TGTGCCAGCAGAGCTAGGGGATTTAGCAATCAGCCCCAGCATTTT. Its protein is CASRARGFSNQPQHF.

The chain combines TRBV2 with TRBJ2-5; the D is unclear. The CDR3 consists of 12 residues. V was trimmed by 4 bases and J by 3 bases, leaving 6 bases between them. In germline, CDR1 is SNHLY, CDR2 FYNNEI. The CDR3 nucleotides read TGTGCCAGCAGTGTTTCGGAAGAGACCCAGTACTTC. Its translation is CASSVSEETQYF.

The DNA for the CDR3 is TGTGCCAGCAGCCCAGCGGGGGGTGATACGCAGTATTTT. Amino acids: CASSPAGGDTQYF. The chain combines TRBV5-6 with TRBJ2-3, with 9 bases lining up with TRBD2. The length of the CDR3 is 13 residues. J gave up 6 bases and V 4 bases, and 3 bases lay outside the gene matches. The germline CDR1 and CDR2 sequences are SGHDT and YYEEEE.

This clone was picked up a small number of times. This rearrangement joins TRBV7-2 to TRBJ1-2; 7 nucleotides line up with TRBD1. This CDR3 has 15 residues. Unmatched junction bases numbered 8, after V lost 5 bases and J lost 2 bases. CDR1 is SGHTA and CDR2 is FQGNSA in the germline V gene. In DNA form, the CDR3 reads TGTGCCAGCAGCCTAGATAACAGGGGAAACTATGGCTACACCTTC. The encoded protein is CASSLDNRGNYGYTF.

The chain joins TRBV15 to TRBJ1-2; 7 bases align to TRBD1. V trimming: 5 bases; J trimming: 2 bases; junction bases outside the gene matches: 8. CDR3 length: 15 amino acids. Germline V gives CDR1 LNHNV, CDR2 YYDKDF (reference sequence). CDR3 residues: CATSPSRDSNYGYTF. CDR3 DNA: TGTGCCACCAGCCCGAGCCGGGACAGCAACTATGGCTACACCTTC.